The T cell receptor beta chain described here comes from a study of blood T cells in healthy people across ages. The germline gives CDR1 SQVTM, CDR2 ANQGSEA. J lost 4 bases, V lost 5 bases, and 8 bases had no gene match. The CDR3 spans 14 residues. This clonotype was seen only a few times. Through a sample-barcoded 5' primer and a J-beta primer mix, a second PCR was run for roughly 6 to 11 cycles. MiXCR was run by TCRdb on the 5' RACE reads, yielding one entry per CDR3 protein. The sample has about 970,000 distinct CDR3 sequences; 51% are singletons. This TCR was recovered from a woman aged 60-75 years in good health. The chain combines TRBV29-1 with TRBJ2-7; 10 positions agree with TRBD1. Sequences were obtained from blood. In DNA, the CDR3 is TGCAGCGTTCTACCGGGACAGGGGATATACGAGCAGTACTTC. It codes for CSVLPGQGIYEQYF.